This T cell receptor (beta chain) was documented in a study of blood T cell repertoires in COVID-19. This table comes from immunoSEQ multiplex PCR, and its TCRdb copy is limited to in-frame clones, with some not included. Of about 110,000 clones in the sample, 60% to 80% were seen once. The sample holds a few counts of this clone. This CDR3 contains 15 residues. V shed 4 bases and J 3 bases; nucleotides not matched to a gene: 8. Germline CDR1 reads SGHDT; CDR2 reads YYEEEE. This receptor was taken from a human donor with acute or convalescent COVID-19. The donor label of this sample is uncertain. The chain employs TRBV5-6 and TRBJ1-2; 8 bases agree with TRBD1. Material: peripheral blood. In nucleotides, the CDR3 is TGTGCCAGCAGCGGGACAGGAGTGGGTCACTATGGCTACACCTTC. Translating gives CASSGTGVGHYGYTF.